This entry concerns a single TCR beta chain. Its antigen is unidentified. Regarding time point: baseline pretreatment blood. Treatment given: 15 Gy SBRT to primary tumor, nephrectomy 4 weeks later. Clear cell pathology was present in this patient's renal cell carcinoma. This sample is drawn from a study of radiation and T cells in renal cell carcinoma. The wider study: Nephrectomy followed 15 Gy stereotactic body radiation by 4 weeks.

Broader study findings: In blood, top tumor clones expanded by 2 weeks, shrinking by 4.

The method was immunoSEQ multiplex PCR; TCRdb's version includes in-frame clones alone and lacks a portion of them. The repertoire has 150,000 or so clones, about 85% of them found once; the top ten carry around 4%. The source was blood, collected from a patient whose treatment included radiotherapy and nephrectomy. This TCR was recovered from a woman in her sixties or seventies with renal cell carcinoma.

DNA of the CDR3: TGTGCCAGCAGTGAATCCCCCTTTTTCACGGGGGCCCACGAGCAGTACTTC. Translated: CASSESPFFTGAHEQYF. The chain recombines TRBV6-1 with TRBJ2-7; the D call may be TRBD1 or TRBD2 (6 bases each). The V gene's germline CDR1 is MNHNS and CDR2 SASEGT. The CDR3 length is 17 residues. V was trimmed by 2 bases and J by 5 bases, leaving 22 bases between them.